Listed below are T cell receptor beta chains from one sample, sequenced in a study of blood T cell repertoires in COVID-19. Libraries were prepared by immunoSEQ multiplex PCR; TCRdb keeps only in-frame clonotypes and omits some of them. The sample gives about 220,000 clones, roughly 80% of which show up once; roughly 3% is in the top ten. Sequences were obtained from peripheral blood. The receptors shown here come from a woman under 40 who had recovered from COVID-19. The CDR3 runs from the conserved cysteine through the conserved F or W.

J	V	CDR3
TRBJ1-1	TRBV3-1/TRBV3-2	CASSLQGAGTEAFF
TRBJ2-2	TRBV27	CASSPRTSGTGELFF
TRBJ2-1	TRBV9	CASSVAAGVNEQFF
TRBJ2-1	TRBV7-9	CASSLIASGRGLYNEQFF
TRBJ1-3	TRBV11-2	CASSSSQHSSGNTIYF
TRBJ2-3	TRBV12-2	CASRLATTRVVSDTQYF
TRBJ2-7	TRBV5-1	CASSISGRAHEQYF
TRBJ2-5	TRBV12-5	CASGLAKGGAGGVETQYF
TRBJ1-4	TRBV5-1	CASSLQGRTDEKLFF
TRBJ1-6	TRBV28	CASSLPGTVYNSPLHF
TRBJ1-5	TRBV4-2	CASSQEKESQPQHF
TRBJ2-2	TRBV7-3	CASSPSTGTGELFF
TRBJ2-2	TRBV27	CASRLAGPNTGELFF
TRBJ1-1	TRBV20-1	CSAPPGAFF
TRBJ1-5	TRBV6-1	CASSEQGEYQPQHF
TRBJ2-2	TRBV12-3/TRBV12-4	CASSLMSAGELFF
TRBJ2-6	TRBV6-6	CASSILSGANVLTF
TRBJ2-1	TRBV18	CASSALDSVYNEQFF
TRBJ2-2	TRBV11-2	CASSLKALAGIGELFF
TRBJ1-2	TRBV6-5	CASREILEDPGGYTF
TRBJ1-5	TRBV6-5	CASSYSPTGNQPQHF
TRBJ1-5	TRBV7-9	CASSFVREYSNQPQHF
TRBJ2-1	TRBV10-1	CASRESLNEQFF
TRBJ2-3	TRBV5-8	CASSWDRDTQYF
TRBJ1-2	TRBV6-5	CASVGGVAYGYTF
TRBJ2-3	TRBV28	CASSPQGIADTQYF
TRBJ2-7	TRBV13	CASSLGPGLRYEQYF
TRBJ1-5	TRBV2	CASSGIEVCQHF
TRBJ1-1	TRBV18	CASSSITQGNTEAFF
TRBJ1-1	TRBV2	CASELQGDTEAFF
TRBJ1-4	TRBV7-8	CASSLRGPKAGLFF
TRBJ2-5	TRBV5-1	CASTRGTGGSQETQYF
TRBJ2-1	TRBV3-1/TRBV3-2	CASSQVLRASGRAGEQFF
TRBJ1-2	TRBV14	CASSSTGYYGYTF
TRBJ2-5	TRBV6-5	CASRVQASQETQYF
TRBJ1-2	TRBV6-5	CASSTAGWGYTF
TRBJ2-3	TRBV6-5	CASSTSGRARDTQYF
TRBJ2-3	TRBV11-2	CASSLGAGGPTDTQYF
TRBJ2-7	TRBV5-1	CASSLTGTHSYEQYF
TRBJ1-2	TRBV30	CASSGNSYGYTF
TRBJ2-1	TRBV7-3	CASSPQAHSGSMGEQFF
TRBJ2-1	TRBV5-4	CAITRGSGTYNEQFF
TRBJ2-1	TRBV11-2	CASSLAGFADEQFF
TRBJ2-5	TRBV18	CASSPGGLETQYF
TRBJ2-1	TRBV9	CASSVGVRGNEQFF
TRBJ2-7	TRBV9	CASSVVGQGIDEQYF
TRBJ2-7	TRBV19	CASSRDGLAGGSYEQYF
TRBJ2-1	TRBV27	CASRSGLAGAHEQFF